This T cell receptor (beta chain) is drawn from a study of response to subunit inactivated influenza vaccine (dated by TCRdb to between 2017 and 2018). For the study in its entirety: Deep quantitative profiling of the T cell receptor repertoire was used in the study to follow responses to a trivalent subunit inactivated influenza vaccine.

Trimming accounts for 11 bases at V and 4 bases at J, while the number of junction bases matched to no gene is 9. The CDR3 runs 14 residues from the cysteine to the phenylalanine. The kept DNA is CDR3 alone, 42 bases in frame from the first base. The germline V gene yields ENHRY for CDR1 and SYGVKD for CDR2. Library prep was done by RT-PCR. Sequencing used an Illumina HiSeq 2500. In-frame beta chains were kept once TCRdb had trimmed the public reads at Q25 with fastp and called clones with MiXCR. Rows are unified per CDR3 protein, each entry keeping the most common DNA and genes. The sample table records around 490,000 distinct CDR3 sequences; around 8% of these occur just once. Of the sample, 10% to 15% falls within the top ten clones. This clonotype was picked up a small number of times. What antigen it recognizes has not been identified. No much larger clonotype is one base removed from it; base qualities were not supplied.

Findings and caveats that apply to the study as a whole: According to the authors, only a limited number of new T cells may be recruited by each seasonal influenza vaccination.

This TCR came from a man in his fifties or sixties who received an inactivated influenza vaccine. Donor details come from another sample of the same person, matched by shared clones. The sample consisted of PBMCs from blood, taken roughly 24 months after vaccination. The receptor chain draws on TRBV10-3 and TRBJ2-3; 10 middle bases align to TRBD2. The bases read TGTGCCTCGATTCCTAGCGGGGGACCAGATACGCAGTATTTT. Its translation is CASIPSGGPDTQYF.